The T cell receptor (beta chain) described here comes from a study of T cell responses to AZD1222 COVID-19 vaccine. The CDR3 length is 15 residues. Germline V gene sequence: CDR1 SGHRS, CDR2 YFSETQ. Trimming took off 0 bases at V and 7 bases at J, with 11 bases between the two ends. This clone was seen a handful of times. Data came from immunoSEQ multiplex PCR; TCRdb stores just in-frame clones and leaves some out. The data show about 110,000 clones, 80% to 90% seen once. Material: peripheral blood, obtained 28 days after the second AZD1222 dose. J is TRBJ1-6 and V is TRBV5-1; the D gene is possibly TRBD1 (6 bases). This clonotype was obtained from an adult who received the AZD1222 COVID-19 vaccine. The CDR3 DNA sequence: TGCGCCAGCAGCTTGGTGGAGGGGGGGAATTCACCCCTCCACTTT. It translates to CASSLVEGGNSPLHF. Variable domain in full (rest from reference TRBV5-1 and TRBJ1-6): KAGVTQTPRYLIKTRGQQVTLSCSPISGHRSVSWYQQTPGQGLQFLFEYFSETQRNKGNFPGRFSGRQFSNSRSEMNVSTLELGDSALYLCASSLVEGGNSPLHFGNGTRLTVT.